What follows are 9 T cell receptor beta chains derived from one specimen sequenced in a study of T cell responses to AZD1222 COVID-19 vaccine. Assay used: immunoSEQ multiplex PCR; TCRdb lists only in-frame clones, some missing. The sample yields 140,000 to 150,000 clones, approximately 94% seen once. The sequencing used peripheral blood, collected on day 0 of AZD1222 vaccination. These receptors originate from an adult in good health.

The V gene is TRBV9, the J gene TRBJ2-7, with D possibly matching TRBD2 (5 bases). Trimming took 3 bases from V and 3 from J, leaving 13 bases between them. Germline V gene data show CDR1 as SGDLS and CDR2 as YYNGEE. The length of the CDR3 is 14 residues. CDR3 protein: CASSASHGLYEQYF. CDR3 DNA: TGTGCCAGCAGCGCAAGTCACGGACTCTACGAGCAGTACTTC.

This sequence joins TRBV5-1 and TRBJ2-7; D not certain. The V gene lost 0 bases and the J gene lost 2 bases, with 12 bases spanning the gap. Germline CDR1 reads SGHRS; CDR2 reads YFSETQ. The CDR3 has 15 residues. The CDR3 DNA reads TGCGCCAGCAGCTTGGGTGGCAGACGGGCCTACGAGCAGTACTTC. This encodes CASSLGGRRAYEQYF. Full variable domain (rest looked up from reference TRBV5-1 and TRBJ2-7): KAGVTQTPRYLIKTRGQQVTLSCSPISGHRSVSWYQQTPGQGLQFLFEYFSETQRNKGNFPGRFSGRQFSNSRSEMNVSTLELGDSALYLCASSLGGRRAYEQYFGPGTRLTVT.

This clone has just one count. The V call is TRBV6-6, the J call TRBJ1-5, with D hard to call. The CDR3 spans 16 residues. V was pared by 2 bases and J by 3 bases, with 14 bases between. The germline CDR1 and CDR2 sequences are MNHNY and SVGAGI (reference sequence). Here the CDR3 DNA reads TGTGCCAGCAGTTACGACGCGACTCAGTTCAATCAGCCCCAGCATTTT. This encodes CASSYDATQFNQPQHF.

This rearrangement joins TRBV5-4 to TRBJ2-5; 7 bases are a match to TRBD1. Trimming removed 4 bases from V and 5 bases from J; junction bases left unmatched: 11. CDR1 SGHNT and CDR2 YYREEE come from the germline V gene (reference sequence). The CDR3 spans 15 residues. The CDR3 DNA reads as TGTGCCAGCAGCCGCGAGGGGGCTATGTCGGAGACCCAGTACTTC. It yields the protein CASSREGAMSETQYF.

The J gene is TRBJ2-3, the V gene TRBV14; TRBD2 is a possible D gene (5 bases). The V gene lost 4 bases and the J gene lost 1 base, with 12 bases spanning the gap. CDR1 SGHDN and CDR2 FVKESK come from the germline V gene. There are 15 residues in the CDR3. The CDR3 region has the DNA TGTGCCAGCAGCCCCTTCGGACTCGGCACAGATACGCAGTATTTT. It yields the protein CASSPFGLGTDTQYF.

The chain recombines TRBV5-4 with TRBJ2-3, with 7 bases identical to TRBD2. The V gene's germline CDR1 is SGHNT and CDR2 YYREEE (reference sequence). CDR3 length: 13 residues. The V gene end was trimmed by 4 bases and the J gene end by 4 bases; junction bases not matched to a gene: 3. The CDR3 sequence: CASSPGGADTQYF. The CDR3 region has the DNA TGTGCCAGCAGCCCGGGGGGAGCAGATACGCAGTATTTT. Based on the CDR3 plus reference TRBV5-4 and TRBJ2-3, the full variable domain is ETGVTQSPTHLIKTRGQQVTLRCSSQSGHNTVSWYQQALGQGPQFIFQYYREEENGRGNFPPRFSGLQFPNYSSELNVNALELDDSALYLCASSPGGADTQYFGPGTRLTVL.

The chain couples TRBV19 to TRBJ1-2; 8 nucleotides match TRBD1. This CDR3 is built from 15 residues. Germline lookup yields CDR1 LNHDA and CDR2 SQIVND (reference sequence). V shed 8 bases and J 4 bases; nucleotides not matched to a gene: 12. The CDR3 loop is CASAIPGQGIYGYTF. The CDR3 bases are TGTGCCAGTGCAATCCCCGGACAGGGCATCTATGGCTACACCTTC.

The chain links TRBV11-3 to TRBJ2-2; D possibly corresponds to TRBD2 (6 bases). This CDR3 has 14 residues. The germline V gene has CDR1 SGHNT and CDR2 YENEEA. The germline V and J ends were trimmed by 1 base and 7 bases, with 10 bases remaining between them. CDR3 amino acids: CASSLVGGNGELFF. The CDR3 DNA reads TGTGCCAGCAGCTTAGTCGGGGGTAACGGGGAGCTGTTTTTT. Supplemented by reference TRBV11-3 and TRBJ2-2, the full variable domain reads EAGVVQSPRYKIIEKKQPVAFWCNPISGHNTLYWYLQNLGQGPELLIRYENEEAVDDSQLPKDRFSAERLKGVDSTLKIQPAELGDSAVYLCASSLVGGNGELFFGEGSRLTVL.

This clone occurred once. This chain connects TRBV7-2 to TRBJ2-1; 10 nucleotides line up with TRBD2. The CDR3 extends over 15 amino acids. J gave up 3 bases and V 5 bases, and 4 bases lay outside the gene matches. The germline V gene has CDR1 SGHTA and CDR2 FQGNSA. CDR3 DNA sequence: TGTGCCAGCAGCCCTAGCGGGAGCAACTACAATGAGCAGTTCTTC. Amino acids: CASSPSGSNYNEQFF.